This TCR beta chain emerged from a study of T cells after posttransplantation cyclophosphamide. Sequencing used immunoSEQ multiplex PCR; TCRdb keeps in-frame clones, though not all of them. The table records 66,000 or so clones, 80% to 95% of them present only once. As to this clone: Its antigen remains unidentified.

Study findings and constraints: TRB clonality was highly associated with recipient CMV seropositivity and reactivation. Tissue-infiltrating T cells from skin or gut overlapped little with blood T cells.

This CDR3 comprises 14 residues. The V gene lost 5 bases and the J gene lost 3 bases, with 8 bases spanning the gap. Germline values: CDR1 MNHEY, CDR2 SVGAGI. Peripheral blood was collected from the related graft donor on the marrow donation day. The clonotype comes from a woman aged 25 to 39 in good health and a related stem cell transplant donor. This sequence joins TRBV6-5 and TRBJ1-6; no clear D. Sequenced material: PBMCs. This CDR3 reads CASSRRNYNSPLHF. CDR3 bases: TGTGCCAGCAGTCGACGGAACTATAATTCACCCCTCCACTTT.